The clone carrying this T cell receptor beta chain was found a few times. What it binds is not known. From germline, CDR1 is SNHLY and CDR2 FYNNEI. The V gene lost 2 bases and the J gene lost 0 bases, with 8 bases spanning the gap. This CDR3 has 15 residues. These data belong to a study of CD8 T cells in ankylosing spondylitis. General study points: Matched ankylosing spondylitis synovial fluid reportedly contained a significantly enriched population of disease-linked clones.

MiXCR was run by TCRdb on the 5' RACE reads, yielding one entry per CDR3 protein. This table has about 24,000 distinct CDR3 sequences, approximately 12% appearing once. Sequencing used blood. V is TRBV2 and J is TRBJ2-1; TRBD2 might be the D (5 bases). The TCR sequence derives from a male donor with ankylosing spondylitis or in good health (not recorded which). The CDR3 sequence: CASSEQRSSYNEQFF. CDR3 nucleotides: TGTGCCAGCAGTGAACAGCGGAGCTCCTACAATGAGCAGTTCTTC.